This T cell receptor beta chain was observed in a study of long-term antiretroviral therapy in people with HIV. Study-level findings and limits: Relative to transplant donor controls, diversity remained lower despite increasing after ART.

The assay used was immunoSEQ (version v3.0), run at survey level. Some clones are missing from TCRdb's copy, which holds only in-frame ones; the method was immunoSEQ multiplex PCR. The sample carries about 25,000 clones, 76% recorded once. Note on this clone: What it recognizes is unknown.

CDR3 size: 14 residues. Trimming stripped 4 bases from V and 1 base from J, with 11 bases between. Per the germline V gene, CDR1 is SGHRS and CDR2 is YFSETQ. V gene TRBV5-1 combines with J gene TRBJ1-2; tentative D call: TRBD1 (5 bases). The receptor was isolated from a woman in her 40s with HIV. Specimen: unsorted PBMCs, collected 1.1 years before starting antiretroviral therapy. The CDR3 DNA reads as TGCGCCAGCAGCGCGGGGACGCTTAACTATGGCTACACCTTC. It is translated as CASSAGTLNYGYTF.